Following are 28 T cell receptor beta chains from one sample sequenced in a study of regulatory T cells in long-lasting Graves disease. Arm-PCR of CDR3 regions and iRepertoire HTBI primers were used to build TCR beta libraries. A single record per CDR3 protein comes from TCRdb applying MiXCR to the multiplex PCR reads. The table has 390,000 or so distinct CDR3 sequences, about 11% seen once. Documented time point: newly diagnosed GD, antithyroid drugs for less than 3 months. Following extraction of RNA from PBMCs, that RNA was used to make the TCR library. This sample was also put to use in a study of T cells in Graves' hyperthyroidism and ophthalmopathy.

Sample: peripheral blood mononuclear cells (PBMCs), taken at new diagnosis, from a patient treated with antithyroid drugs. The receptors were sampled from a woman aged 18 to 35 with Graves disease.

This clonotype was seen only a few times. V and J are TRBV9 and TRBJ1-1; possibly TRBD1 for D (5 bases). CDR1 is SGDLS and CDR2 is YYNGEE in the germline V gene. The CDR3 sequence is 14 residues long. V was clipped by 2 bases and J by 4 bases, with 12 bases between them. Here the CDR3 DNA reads TGTGCCAGCAGCGTTTCAGGGAGCACCACTGAAGCTTTCTTT. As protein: CASSVSGSTTEAFF.

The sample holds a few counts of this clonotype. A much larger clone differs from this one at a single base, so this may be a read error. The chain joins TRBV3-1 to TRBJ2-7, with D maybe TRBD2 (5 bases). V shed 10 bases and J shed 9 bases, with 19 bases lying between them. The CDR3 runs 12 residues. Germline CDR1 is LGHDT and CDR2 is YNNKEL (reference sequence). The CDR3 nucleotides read TGTGCCACTGCGGGCCAGAGTCGCGGGCAGTACTTC. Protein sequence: CATAGQSRGQYF.

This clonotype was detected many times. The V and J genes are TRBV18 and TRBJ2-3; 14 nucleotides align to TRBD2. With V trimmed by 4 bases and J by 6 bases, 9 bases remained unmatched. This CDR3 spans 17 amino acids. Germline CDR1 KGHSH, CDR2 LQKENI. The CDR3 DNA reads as TGTGCCAGCTCACTAGGGACTAGCGGGGGACGGATGGATACGCAGTATTTT. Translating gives CASSLGTSGGRMDTQYF.

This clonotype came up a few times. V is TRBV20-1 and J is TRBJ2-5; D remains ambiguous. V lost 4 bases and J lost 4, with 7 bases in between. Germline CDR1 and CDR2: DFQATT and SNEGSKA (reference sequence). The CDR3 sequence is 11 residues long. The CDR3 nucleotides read TGCAGTGCTACGACCGGAGAGACCCAGTACTTC. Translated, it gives CSATTGETQYF.

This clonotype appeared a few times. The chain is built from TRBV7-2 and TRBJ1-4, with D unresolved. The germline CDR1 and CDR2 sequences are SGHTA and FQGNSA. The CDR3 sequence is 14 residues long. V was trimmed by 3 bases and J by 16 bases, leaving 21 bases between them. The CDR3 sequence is CASSLVSGEPRKFF. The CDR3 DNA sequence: TGTGCCAGCAGCTTGGTGTCGGGAGAGCCAAGGAAGTTTTTT.

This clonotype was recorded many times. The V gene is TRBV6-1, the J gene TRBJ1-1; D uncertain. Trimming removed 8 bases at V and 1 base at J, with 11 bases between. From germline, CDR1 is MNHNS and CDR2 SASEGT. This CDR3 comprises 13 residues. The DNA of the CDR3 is TGTGCCAGCGCCCCCCCCGGGAACACTGAAGCTTTCTTT. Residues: CASAPPGNTEAFF.

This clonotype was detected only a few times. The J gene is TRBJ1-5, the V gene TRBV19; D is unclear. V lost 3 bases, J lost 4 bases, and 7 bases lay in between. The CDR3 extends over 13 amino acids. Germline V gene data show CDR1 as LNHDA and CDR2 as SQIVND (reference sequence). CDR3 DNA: TGTGCCAGTAGTATCCGGGAGAATCAGCCCCAGCATTTT. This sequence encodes CASSIRENQPQHF.

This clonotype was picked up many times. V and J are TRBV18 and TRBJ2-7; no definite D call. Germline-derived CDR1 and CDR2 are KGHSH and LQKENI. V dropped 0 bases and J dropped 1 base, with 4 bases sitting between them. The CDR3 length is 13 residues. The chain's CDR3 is CASSPPGSYEQYV. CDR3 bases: TGTGCCAGCTCACCACCGGGGTCCTACGAGCAGTACGTC.

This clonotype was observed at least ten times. CDR3 in DNA: TGTGCCAGCAGTGAAAGGGGTCTTGAGGGCTACACCTTC. Translated: CASSERGLEGYTF. V usage is TRBV6-1 and J usage is TRBJ1-2; possible D gene TRBD1, 5 bases. The CDR3 consists of 13 residues. V lost 2 bases, J lost 8 bases, and 12 bases lay in between. Germline lookup yields CDR1 MNHNS and CDR2 SASEGT.

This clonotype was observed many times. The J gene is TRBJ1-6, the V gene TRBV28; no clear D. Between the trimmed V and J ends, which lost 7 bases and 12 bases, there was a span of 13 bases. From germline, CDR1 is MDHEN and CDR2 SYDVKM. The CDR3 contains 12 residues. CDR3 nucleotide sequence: TGTGCCAGCACCCTCTGGGTGGGACCCCTCCACTTT. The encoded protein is CASTLWVGPLHF.

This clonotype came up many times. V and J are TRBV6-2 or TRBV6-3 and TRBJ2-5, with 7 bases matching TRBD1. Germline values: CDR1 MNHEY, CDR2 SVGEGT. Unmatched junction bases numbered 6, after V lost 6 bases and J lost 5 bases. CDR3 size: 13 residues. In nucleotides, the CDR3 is TGTGCCAGCAGAAAAGGGGGCGGGGAGACCCAGTACTTC. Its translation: CASRKGGGETQYF.

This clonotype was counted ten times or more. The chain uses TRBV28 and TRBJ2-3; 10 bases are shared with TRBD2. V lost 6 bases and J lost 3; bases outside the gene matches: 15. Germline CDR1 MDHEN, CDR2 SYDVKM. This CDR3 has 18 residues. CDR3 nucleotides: TGTGCCAGCAGGCCCCTAGCGGGAGTAATGCGGGAGACAGATACGCAGTATTTT. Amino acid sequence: CASRPLAGVMRETDTQYF. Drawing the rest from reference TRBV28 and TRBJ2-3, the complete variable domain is DVKVTQSSRYLVKRTGEKVFLECVQDMDHENMFWYRQDPGLGLRLIYFSYDVKMKEKGDIPEGYSVSREKKERFSLILESASTNQTSMYLCASRPLAGVMRETDTQYFGPGTRLTVL.

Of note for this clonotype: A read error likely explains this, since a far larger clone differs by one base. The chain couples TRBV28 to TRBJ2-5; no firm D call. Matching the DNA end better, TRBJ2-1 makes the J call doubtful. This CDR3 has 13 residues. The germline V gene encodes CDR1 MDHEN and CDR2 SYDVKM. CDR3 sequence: CVSSSRSLDEQFF. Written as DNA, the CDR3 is TGTGTCAGCAGTTCCCGGTCCCTCGATGAGCAGTTCTTC.

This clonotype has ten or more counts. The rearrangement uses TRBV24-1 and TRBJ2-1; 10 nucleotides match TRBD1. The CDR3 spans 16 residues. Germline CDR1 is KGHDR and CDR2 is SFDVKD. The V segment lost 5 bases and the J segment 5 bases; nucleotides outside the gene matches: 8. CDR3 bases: TGTGCCACCAGTGCCGCCGGGACAGGGGAGGACAATGAGCAGTTCTTC. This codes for CATSAAGTGEDNEQFF.

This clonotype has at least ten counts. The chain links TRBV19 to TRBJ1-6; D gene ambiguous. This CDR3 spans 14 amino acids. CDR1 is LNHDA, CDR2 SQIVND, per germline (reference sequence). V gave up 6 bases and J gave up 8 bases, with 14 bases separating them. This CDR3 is CASRSPLADSPLHF. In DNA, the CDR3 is TGTGCCAGTAGATCCCCGCTGGCGGATTCACCCCTCCACTTT.

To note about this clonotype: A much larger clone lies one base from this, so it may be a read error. CDR3 DNA: TGTGCCTGCAGACCCACGGATGCAACTAATGAAAAACTGTTTTTT. Residues: CACRPTDATNEKLFF. This chain links TRBV2 with TRBJ1-4; D is uncertain. Germline lookup yields CDR1 SNHLY and CDR2 FYNNEI. This CDR3 comprises 15 residues.

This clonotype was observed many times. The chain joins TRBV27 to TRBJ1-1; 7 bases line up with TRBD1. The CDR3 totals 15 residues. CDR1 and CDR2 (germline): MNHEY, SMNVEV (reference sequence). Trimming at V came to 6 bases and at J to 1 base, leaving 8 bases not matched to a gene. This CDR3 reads CASSPSGGWNTEAFF. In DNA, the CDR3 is TGTGCCAGCAGCCCCTCAGGGGGTTGGAACACTGAAGCTTTCTTT.

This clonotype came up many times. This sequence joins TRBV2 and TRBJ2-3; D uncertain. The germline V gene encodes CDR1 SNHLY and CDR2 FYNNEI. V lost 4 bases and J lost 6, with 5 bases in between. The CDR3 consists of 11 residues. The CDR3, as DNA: TGTGCCAGCAGTGCTTGGGATACGCAGTATTTT. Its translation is CASSAWDTQYF.

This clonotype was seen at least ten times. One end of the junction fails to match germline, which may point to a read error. The CDR3 loop is CASSGTFSNQPQHF. Written as DNA, the CDR3 is TGCGCCAGTTCCGGGACATTTAGCAATCAGCCCCAGCATTTT. This chain uses TRBV28 with TRBJ1-5; TRBD1 is a possible D gene (6 bases). The CDR3 runs to 14 residues. Germline V CDR1 and CDR2: MDHEN, SYDVKM.

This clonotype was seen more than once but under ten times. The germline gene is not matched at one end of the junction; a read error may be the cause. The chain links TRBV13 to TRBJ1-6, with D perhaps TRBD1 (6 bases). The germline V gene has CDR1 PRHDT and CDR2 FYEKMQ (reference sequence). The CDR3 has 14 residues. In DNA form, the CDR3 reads TGTGCCAGCAACTTACAGGGCCATGATTCACCCCTCCACTTT. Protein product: CASNLQGHDSPLHF.

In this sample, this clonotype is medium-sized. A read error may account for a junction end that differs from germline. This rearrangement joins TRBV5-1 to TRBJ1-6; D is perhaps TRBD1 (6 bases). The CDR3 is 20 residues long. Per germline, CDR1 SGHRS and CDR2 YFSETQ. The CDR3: CASSLRPSHKGVLYNSPLHF. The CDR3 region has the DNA TGTGCCAGCAGCTTAAGACCCTCACACAAGGGGGTTCTCTATAATTCACCCCTCCACTTT.

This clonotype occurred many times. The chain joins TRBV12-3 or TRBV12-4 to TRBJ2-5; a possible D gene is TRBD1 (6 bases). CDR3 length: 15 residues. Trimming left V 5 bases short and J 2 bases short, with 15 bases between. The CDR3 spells CASSPSFRGQETQYF. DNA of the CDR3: TGTGCCAGCAGTCCATCCTTCAGGGGTCAAGAGACCCAGTACTTC.

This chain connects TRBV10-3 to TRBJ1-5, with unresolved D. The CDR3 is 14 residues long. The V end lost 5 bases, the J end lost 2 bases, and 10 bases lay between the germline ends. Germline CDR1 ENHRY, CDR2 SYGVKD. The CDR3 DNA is TGTGCCATCAGTCCCGGTGGGGGCAATCAGCCCCAGCATTTT. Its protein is CAISPGGGNQPQHF.

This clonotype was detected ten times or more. The CDR3 DNA reads as TGCGCCAGCAGCCAAAGGGGGCTAGGCAATGAGCAGTTCTTC. Amino acids: CASSQRGLGNEQFF. The chain recombines TRBV4-3 with TRBJ2-1; 7 nucleotides align to TRBD1. The germline gives CDR1 LGHNA, CDR2 YSLEER. Trimming at V came to 2 bases and at J to 6 bases, leaving 4 bases not matched to a gene. The CDR3 is made up of 14 amino acids.

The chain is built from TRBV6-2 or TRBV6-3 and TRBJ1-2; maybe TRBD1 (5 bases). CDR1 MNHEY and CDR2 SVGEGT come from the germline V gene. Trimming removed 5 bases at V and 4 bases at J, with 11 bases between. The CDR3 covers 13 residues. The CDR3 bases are TGTGCCAGCAGTACAAGGAGGGGCTATGGCTACACCTTC. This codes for CASSTRRGYGYTF.

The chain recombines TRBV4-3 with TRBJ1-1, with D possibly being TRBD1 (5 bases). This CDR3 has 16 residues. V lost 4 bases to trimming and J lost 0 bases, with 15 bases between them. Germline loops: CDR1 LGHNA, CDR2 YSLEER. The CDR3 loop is CASSPQTRALNTEAFF. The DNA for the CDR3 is TGCGCCAGCAGCCCCCAAACCAGGGCCTTGAACACTGAAGCTTTCTTT.

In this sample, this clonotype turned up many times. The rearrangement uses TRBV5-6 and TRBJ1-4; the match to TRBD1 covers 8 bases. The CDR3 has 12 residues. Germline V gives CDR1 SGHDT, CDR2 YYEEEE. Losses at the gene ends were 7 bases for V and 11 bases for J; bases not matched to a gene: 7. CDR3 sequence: CASGRQGQKLFF. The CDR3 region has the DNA TGTGCCAGCGGTCGACAGGGGCAGAAACTGTTTTTT.

The CDR3: CASSYGASLSYEQYF. CDR3 DNA sequence: TGTGCCAGCAGTTACGGCGCTAGCCTCTCCTACGAGCAGTACTTC. The chain is built from TRBV6-2 or TRBV6-3 and TRBJ2-7; tentative D call: TRBD2 (5 bases). Trimming shortened V by 2 bases and J by 0 bases, and 11 bases separated the two germline ends. Germline values: CDR1 MNHEY, CDR2 SVGEGT. The CDR3 is made up of 15 amino acids.